Listed below are T cell receptor beta chains from one sample, sequenced in a study of shared clonotypes between healthy human individuals. The data were produced by immunoSEQ multiplex PCR, yet TCRdb's version contains in-frame clones alone and is incomplete. The sample has roughly 2.5 million clones; just over 90% are singletons. The sequencing input was naive CD4+ T cells sorted from blood. The receptors here all came from a man aged 18 to 30 in good health. The CDR3 runs from the conserved cysteine through the conserved F or W. D genes are given only for firm matches. The size entry is marked missing in some rows and otherwise reads once, few, many or a size class.

clone size	D gene	J gene	V gene	CDR3 DNA	CDR3 protein
NA	NA	TRBJ1-1	TRBV11-3	TGTGCCAGCAGCCTTGGACCGGGGGAAGCTTTCTTT	CASSLGPGEAFF
NA	NA	TRBJ1-2	TRBV4-1	TGCGCCAGCAGCCAAGCTGGAGGGCTAGGTTATGGCTACACCTTC	CASSQAGGLGYGYTF
NA	TRBD2	TRBJ2-7	TRBV20-1	TGCAGTAGCGGGATTGGCGACGAGCAGTACTTC	CSSGIGDEQYF
NA	TRBD1	TRBJ2-7	TRBV7-3	TGTGCCAGCAGCTCCGAGGGACAGGGGGCGAGGGAGCAGTACTTC	CASSSEGQGAREQYF
NA	NA	TRBJ1-2	TRBV6-6	TGTGCCAGCAGTCAACTCTTAAACGGACTTGGGTATGGCTACACCTTC	CASSQLLNGLGYGYTF
NA	TRBD1	TRBJ1-6	TRBV19	TGTGCCAGTAGTATAGGAGGGACAGGGGAATCACCCCTCCACTTT	CASSIGGTGESPLHF
NA	NA	TRBJ1-5	TRBV30	TGTGCCTGGAGTGTACAAGGGACCGATCAGCCCCAGCATTTT	CAWSVQGTDQPQHF
NA	TRBD1	TRBJ1-1	TRBV2	TGTGCCAGCAGTGGACACAGGGGGCCGGGAACTGAAGCTTTCTTT	CASSGHRGPGTEAFF
NA	TRBD1	TRBJ1-6	TRBV25-1	TGTGCCAGCAGTCCGCCCGGGACAGCAAGGCAGTCACCCCTCCACTTT	CASSPPGTARQSPLHF
once	NA	TRBJ2-7	TRBV21-1	TGTGCCAGCAGCAAAGCAGAGGTCAAAGGAAGAGGCTACGAGCAGTACTTC	CASSKAEVKGRGYEQYF
few	NA	TRBJ1-5	TRBV19	TGTGCCAGTAGACAGGGACACCTCGGAGCCCAGCATTTT	CASRQGHLGAQHF
NA	TRBD1	TRBJ1-1	TRBV27	TGTGCCAGCAGTTTATACAGGGGGCGGGGGGCTGAAGCTTTCTTT	CASSLYRGRGAEAFF
NA	NA	TRBJ2-7	TRBV28	TGTGCCAGCAGTTTGACCGGTCCCTCGGGCGGGGCCCGGGGTCTGTACGAGCAGTACTTC	CASSLTGPSGGARGLYEQYF
few	TRBD2	TRBJ2-4	TRBV7-2	TGTGCCAGCAGCTTAGTCGAACTAGCGGGAGTGAACATTCAGTACTTC	CASSLVELAGVNIQYF